Listed below are T cell receptor beta chains from one sample, sequenced in a study of shared clonotypes between healthy human individuals. Profiled with immunoSEQ multiplex PCR; TCRdb holds only in-frame clones, not every one. The sample consists of fewer than 500,000 clones, over 75% of them appearing once. Material: PBMCs. The receptors shown here come from a woman in her 40s in good health. Some clones in this sample may be carry-over from other donors' samples. CDR3s include the opening cysteine and the closing phenylalanine or tryptophan. A D gene is named only where the DNA matches it firmly. Clone size, where shown, is once, few, many, or a class for clones that have expanded.

size | J | D | V | CDR3 | DNA
. | TRBJ1-6 | TRBD1 | TRBV10-3 | CAITTGGVNSPLHF | TGTGCCATCACCACAGGGGGCGTGAATTCACCCCTCCACTTT
. | TRBJ2-1 | . | TRBV27 | CASSLSLTEQFF | TGTGCCAGCAGTTTATCCCTGACTGAGCAGTTCTTC
. | TRBJ2-5 | . | TRBV7-9 | CASSLAVGVWETQYF | TGTGCCAGCAGCTTAGCTGTCGGTGTTTGGGAGACCCAGTACTTC
. | TRBJ2-7 | TRBD2 | TRBV5-1 | CASSPTSGYEQYF | TGCGCCAGCAGCCCGACTAGCGGCTACGAGCAGTACTTC
. | TRBJ2-1 | . | TRBV7-3 | CASTPGGLNNEQFF | TGTGCCAGCACCCCAGGAGGGCTTAATAATGAGCAGTTCTTC
. | TRBJ1-4 | TRBD1 | TRBV19 | CASSTTGKAEKLFF | TGTGCCAGTAGTACGACAGGGAAAGCTGAAAAACTGTTTTTT
. | TRBJ1-1 | . | TRBV7-2 | CASSLVPEGTEAFF | TGTGCCAGCAGCTTAGTTCCTGAGGGGACTGAAGCTTTCTTT
. | TRBJ2-5 | TRBD1 | TRBV16 | CASSHWTGQETQYF | TGTGCCAGCAGCCATTGGACAGGGCAAGAGACCCAGTACTTC
many | TRBJ2-7 | TRBD2 | TRBV25-1 | CASSAGLAGVDEQYF | TGTGCCAGCAGTGCCGGACTAGCGGGAGTCGACGAGCAGTACTTC
few | TRBJ1-5 | . | TRBV6-6 | CASKVTTDNGAQHF | TGTGCCAGCAAGGTCACAACCGATAACGGGGCCCAGCATTTT
. | TRBJ2-5 | . | TRBV20-1 | CSGAPLGAQYF | TGCAGTGGGGCCCCCCTTGGCGCCCAGTACTTC
. | TRBJ2-7 | . | TRBV5-1 | CASSLQGIGYEQYF | TGCGCCAGCAGCCTACAGGGTATCGGCTACGAGCAGTACTTC
. | TRBJ2-2 | . | TRBV6-5 | CASSYTTGELFF | TGTGCCAGCAGTTACACCACCGGGGAGCTGTTTTTT
. | TRBJ2-3 | . | TRBV29-1 | CSVEGRTSTDTQYF | TGCAGCGTTGAGGGGCGGACCAGCACAGATACGCAGTATTTT
. | TRBJ2-1 | TRBD2 | TRBV5-4 | CASSRTSGRGTYNEQFF | TGTGCCAGCAGCCGGACTAGCGGGAGGGGCACCTACAATGAGCAGTTCTTC
. | TRBJ2-5 | . | TRBV4-3 | CASSQSLGVGQETQYF | TGCGCCAGCAGCCAATCCTTGGGGGTAGGGCAAGAGACCCAGTACTTC
. | TRBJ2-3 | TRBD2 | TRBV4-2 | CASSLRVGGLAGGRAPTDTQYF | TGTGCCAGCAGCCTCAGGGTTGGGGGACTAGCGGGAGGGCGGGCCCCCACAGATACGCAGTATTTT
. | TRBJ2-5 | TRBD1 | TRBV7-2 | CASSLGQGATQYF | TGTGCCAGCAGCTTAGGTCAGGGGGCGACCCAGTACTTC
. | TRBJ1-5 | . | TRBV6-5 | CASSYSRPGSNQPQHF | TGTGCCAGCAGTTACTCGCGACCGGGGAGCAATCAGCCCCAGCATTTT
. | TRBJ1-2 | TRBD1 | TRBV11-1 | CASSLSLWGQTHGYTF | TGTGCCAGCAGCTTAAGTTTGTGGGGACAGACCCATGGCTACACCTTC
. | TRBJ2-1 | TRBD2 | TRBV10-3 | CAISESSLAGGKPEQFF | TGTGCCATCAGTGAGAGTTCTCTAGCGGGAGGCAAGCCTGAGCAGTTCTTC
. | TRBJ2-2 | . | TRBV29-1 | CSVDSGSGELFF | TGCAGCGTTGATTCAGGATCCGGGGAGCTGTTTTTT